A single sample is the source of the 28 T cell receptor beta chains below, sequenced in a study of blood T cell repertoires in COVID-19. The repertoire was sequenced with immunoSEQ multiplex PCR; TCRdb's copy has only in-frame clones and lacks some. The data hold approximately 300,000 clones, with around 90% observed a single time. The sequenced material came from PBMCs or T cells enriched from blood (not recorded which). Every receptor here comes from a man aged 60 to 69 who had recovered from COVID-19.

The V call is TRBV24-1, the J call TRBJ2-1; 9 bases line up with TRBD2. CDR1 and CDR2 (germline): KGHDR, SFDVKD. Trimming took 3 bases from V and 7 from J; bases not matched to a gene: 9. CDR3 length: 16 amino acids. The CDR3 protein is CATSDPSGRPGNEQFF. The CDR3 DNA sequence: TGTGCCACCAGTGATCCCAGCGGGAGGCCAGGGAATGAGCAGTTCTTC.

V is TRBV11-2 and J is TRBJ2-5; TRBD2 aligns across 14 bases. The germline V gene has CDR1 SGHAT and CDR2 FQNNGV. The CDR3 is made up of 17 amino acids. After removal of 4 bases from V and 4 bases from J, the junction contained 8 bases not matched to a gene. The CDR3 spells CASSSGLAGGTGETQYF. Written as DNA, the CDR3 is TGTGCCAGCAGCTCCGGACTAGCGGGAGGTACAGGAGAGACCCAGTACTTC.

This clone appeared a single time. This chain joins TRBV4-1 and TRBJ1-1; possible D gene TRBD1, 5 bases. The CDR3 totals 14 residues. Germline-derived CDR1 and CDR2 are MGHRA and YSYEKL. Trimming took 1 base from V and 8 from J, leaving 14 bases between them. CDR3 bases: TGCGCCAGCAGCCAAGGTGCATGGGACTCCGAAGCTTTCTTT. Translation: CASSQGAWDSEAFF.

The V gene is TRBV5-5, the J gene TRBJ2-2, with TRBD1 identical over 11 bases. V shed 5 bases, J shed 6 bases, and the junction held 9 bases outside the gene matches. There are 16 residues in the CDR3. Germline CDR1 and CDR2: SGHKS and YYEKEE (reference sequence). The CDR3 reads CASRSAGTGGAGELFF. In nucleotides, the CDR3 is TGTGCCAGCAGAAGTGCCGGGACAGGGGGAGCCGGGGAGCTGTTTTTT.

This chain links TRBV18 with TRBJ1-6, with TRBD1 identical over 8 bases. Germline V CDR1 and CDR2: KGHSH, LQKENI. With 1 base clipped from V and 7 bases from J, the junction kept 9 bases outside the gene matches. This CDR3 is 17 amino acids long. The CDR3 coding sequence is TGTGCCAGCTCACCACGGGCAGGGGGCGATTTAAATTCACCCCTCCACTTT. Translating gives CASSPRAGGDLNSPLHF.

The chain has TRBV6-5 and TRBJ1-3; 9 positions match TRBD1. The trim removed 2 bases at V and 1 base at J, leaving 0 bases unmatched. The CDR3 contains 15 residues. Germline values: CDR1 MNHEY, CDR2 SVGAGI. CDR3 in DNA: TGTGCCAGCAGTTACGGACAGGGGTCTGGAAACACCATATATTTT. This gives the protein CASSYGQGSGNTIYF.

The chain has TRBV7-2 and TRBJ1-2; D perhaps matches TRBD1 (5 bases). This CDR3 spans 16 amino acids. Deletions cut 1 base from V and 3 bases from J, with 15 bases between. The V gene's germline CDR1 is SGHTA and CDR2 FQGNSA. The CDR3 reads CASSLDVLQAHYGYTF. CDR3 coding DNA: TGTGCCAGCAGCTTAGATGTTCTACAGGCCCACTATGGCTACACCTTC.

The J gene is TRBJ2-7, the V gene TRBV6-5; the match to TRBD2 covers 12 bases. This CDR3 spans 14 amino acids. J lost 6 bases, V lost 7 bases, and 7 bases had no gene match. The V gene's germline CDR1 is MNHEY and CDR2 SVGAGI. CDR3 coding DNA: TGTGCCAGCAAGGAGACTAGCGGGAGTCCCGAGCAGTACTTC. Its translation: CASKETSGSPEQYF.

The chain combines TRBV28 with TRBJ1-1; 7 nucleotides match TRBD1. V was clipped by 4 bases and J by 8 bases; unmatched bases: 13. This CDR3 is 15 amino acids long. The V gene's germline CDR1 is MDHEN and CDR2 SYDVKM. The CDR3 coding sequence is TGTGCCAGCAGTTGGCCGCCGGCAGGGGGATCGGAAGCTTTCTTT. Amino acids: CASSWPPAGGSEAFF. Full variable domain (missing parts from reference TRBV28 and TRBJ1-1): DVKVTQSSRYLVKRTGEKVFLECVQDMDHENMFWYRQDPGLGLRLIYFSYDVKMKEKGDIPEGYSVSREKKERFSLILESASTNQTSMYLCASSWPPAGGSEAFFGQGTRLTVV.

The chain uses TRBV18 and TRBJ2-1; 7 nucleotides align to TRBD2. The CDR3 contains 13 residues. Germline CDR1 reads KGHSH; CDR2 reads LQKENI. With 5 bases clipped from V and 5 bases from J, the junction kept 3 bases outside the gene matches. This chain's CDR3 is CASSAGLDNEQFF. The DNA of the CDR3 is TGTGCCAGCTCAGCCGGACTAGACAATGAGCAGTTCTTC.

The V gene is TRBV7-2, the J gene TRBJ2-3, with unresolved D. The ends were cut back, 7 bases at V and 0 bases at J, with 11 bases in the middle. The V gene's germline CDR1 is SGHTA and CDR2 FQGNSA. There are 14 residues in the CDR3. For the CDR3, the DNA is TGTGCCAGCACCCCGGGTCCAAGCACAGATACGCAGTATTTT. Encoded protein: CASTPGPSTDTQYF.

The chain joins TRBV3-1 (or the pseudogene TRBV3-2) to TRBJ1-1, with 8 bases fitting TRBD1. There are 14 residues in the CDR3. Trimming cost V 4 bases and J 3 bases; bases outside gene matches: 4. The germline V gene has CDR1 LGHDT and CDR2 YNNKEL (reference sequence). The chain's CDR3 is CASSRETGDTEAFF. The CDR3 DNA follows: TGTGCCAGCAGCCGAGAGACAGGGGACACTGAAGCTTTCTTT.

This CDR3 is CASSRERVTGELFF. As DNA, the CDR3 is TGTGCCAGCAGCCGTGAGCGGGTTACCGGGGAGCTGTTTTTT. The chain recombines TRBV11-3 with TRBJ2-2; a weak D match, TRBD2 (6 bases). Germline CDR1 SGHNT, CDR2 YENEEA. The CDR3 runs to 14 residues. V lost 5 bases and J lost 5, with 12 bases in between.

The chain recombines TRBV6-6 with TRBJ2-7; D is ambiguous. Between the trimmed V and J ends, which lost 8 bases and 7 bases, there was a span of 24 bases. Looked up from germline, CDR1 is MNHNY and CDR2 is SVGAGI (reference sequence). The CDR3 is 15 amino acids. CDR3 nucleotides: TGTGCCAGCGCGCTCCGAGTCTTTGCCCCTTTGGAGCAGTACTTC. It yields the protein CASALRVFAPLEQYF.

V usage is TRBV9 and J usage is TRBJ2-5; 10 bases match TRBD1. Per the germline V gene, CDR1 is SGDLS and CDR2 is YYNGEE. Trimming removed 2 bases from V and 5 bases from J; junction bases left unmatched: 12. This CDR3 has 17 residues. CDR3 sequence: CASSVHFGQGVGETQYF. CDR3 DNA: TGTGCCAGCAGCGTTCATTTCGGACAGGGGGTCGGCGAGACCCAGTACTTC.

The chain carries TRBV28 and TRBJ2-1, with 9 nucleotides matching TRBD1. Unmatched junction bases numbered 10, after V lost 6 bases and J lost 7 bases. The CDR3 has 15 amino acids. Germline-derived CDR1 and CDR2 are MDHEN and SYDVKM. The CDR3 sequence is CASSTGGTGWNEQFF. CDR3 sequence (DNA): TGTGCCAGCAGCACCGGGGGGACAGGGTGGAATGAGCAGTTCTTC.

The gene calls are TRBV5-4 and TRBJ1-2; 7 positions match TRBD1. The CDR3 has 17 residues. V lost 6 bases and J lost 4; bases outside the gene matches: 18. Germline loops: CDR1 SGHNT, CDR2 YYREEE (reference sequence). The chain's CDR3 is CASNPSGPNRGIYGYTF. The CDR3 DNA is TGTGCCAGCAATCCTTCGGGCCCCAACAGGGGAATCTATGGCTACACCTTC.

The chain recombines TRBV12-3 or TRBV12-4 with TRBJ1-1; tentative D call: TRBD1 (5 bases). The V and J ends lost 3 bases and 4 bases respectively, with 9 bases between them. The CDR3 has 13 residues. The CDR3 spells CASSFRVSTEAFF. The DNA for the CDR3 is TGTGCCAGCAGTTTCAGGGTCAGCACTGAAGCTTTCTTT.

V is TRBV5-1 and J is TRBJ2-1; 8 bases line up with TRBD2. The J segment lost 9 bases and the V segment lost 3 bases, leaving 11 bases of the junction unmatched. The CDR3 covers 15 residues. Germline loops: CDR1 SGHRS, CDR2 YFSETQ. The CDR3 reads CASSSTSGPPSEQFF. CDR3 bases: TGCGCCAGCAGCTCTACTAGCGGACCTCCGAGTGAGCAGTTCTTC.

The CDR3 here is CASLNQAGTGELFF. CDR3 nucleotide sequence: TGTGCCAGCCTCAATCAGGCGGGGACCGGGGAGCTGTTTTTT. The gene calls are TRBV7-9 and TRBJ2-2; a weak D match, TRBD2 (6 bases). V dropped 8 bases and J dropped 5 bases, with 15 bases sitting between them. Germline CDR1 SEHNR, CDR2 FQNEAQ (reference sequence). The CDR3 spans 14 residues.

As concerns this clone: The sample holds other DNA sequences that translate to the same CDR3. The gene calls are TRBV28 and TRBJ1-4; D is unresolved. Trimming stripped 4 bases from V and 0 bases from J, with 3 bases between. Per the germline V gene, CDR1 is MDHEN and CDR2 is SYDVKM. This CDR3 has 13 residues. In DNA form, the CDR3 reads TGTGCCAGCAGTTCCTCAACTAATGAAAAACTGTTTTTT. Protein sequence: CASSSSTNEKLFF.

The rearrangement links TRBV28 to TRBJ1-6, with 12 bases lining up with TRBD1. V shed 2 bases and J 6 bases; nucleotides not matched to a gene: 8. The CDR3 is made up of 18 amino acids. Germline CDR1 MDHEN, CDR2 SYDVKM. The CDR3: CASSLLGQGAPGNSPLHF. The DNA of the CDR3 is TGTGCCAGCAGTTTACTGGGACAGGGGGCGCCGGGTAATTCACCCCTCCACTTT.

This chain uses TRBV6-5 with TRBJ2-7, with a tentative D call TRBD1 (6 bases). Germline assignment: CDR1 MNHEY and CDR2 SVGAGI. V shed 3 bases and J shed 3 bases, with 15 bases lying between them. The CDR3 is made up of 15 amino acids. CDR3 nucleotide sequence: TGTGCCAGCAGTTATGTAACAGGGTCGTTCTACGAGCAGTACTTC. Translating it yields CASSYVTGSFYEQYF.

The chain couples TRBV27 to TRBJ2-5; 9 positions agree with TRBD2. V shed 2 bases and J 5 bases; nucleotides not matched to a gene: 24. CDR3 length: 21 amino acids. Germline CDR1 MNHEY, CDR2 SMNVEV (reference sequence). CDR3 loop: CASSLGPGRASRGRAGETQYF. CDR3 DNA: TGTGCCAGCAGTTTAGGCCCGGGCAGGGCGTCTCGCGGGAGGGCCGGGGAGACCCAGTACTTC.

This chain joins TRBV11-2 and TRBJ2-1, with TRBD2 as a possible D gene (6 bases). The CDR3 covers 15 residues. Germline V gene sequence: CDR1 SGHAT, CDR2 FQNNGV. V was trimmed by 1 base and J by 4 bases, leaving 11 bases between them. CDR3 sequence: CASSLVRDFYNEQFF. The CDR3 nucleotides read TGTGCCAGCAGCTTAGTCCGGGACTTTTACAATGAGCAGTTCTTC.

In the case of this clone: Different DNA sequences within this sample yield the same CDR3. The chain joins TRBV5-1 to TRBJ1-6; 8 bases map to TRBD1. There are 14 residues in the CDR3. Germline-derived CDR1 and CDR2 are SGHRS and YFSETQ. V trimming: 5 bases; J trimming: 7 bases; junction bases outside the gene matches: 5. The CDR3 DNA reads TGCGCCAGCAGTTCAGGACAGGGAAATTCACCCCTCCACTTT. Amino acids: CASSSGQGNSPLHF.

This sequence joins TRBV4-3 and TRBJ2-1; the match to TRBD2 covers 10 bases. This CDR3 spans 18 amino acids. The V gene's germline CDR1 is LGHNA and CDR2 YSLEER. With V trimmed by 0 bases and J by 8 bases, 13 bases remained unmatched. The CDR3 DNA reads TGCGCCAGCAGCCAAGAGGTTATAGCGGGAGGCCAGGGCGATGAGCAGTTCTTC. Amino acid sequence: CASSQEVIAGGQGDEQFF.

The gene calls are TRBV18 and TRBJ1-1; D is perhaps TRBD1 (6 bases). CDR1 and CDR2 from the germline V gene are KGHSH and LQKENI. This CDR3 spans 14 amino acids. Trimming took off 3 bases at V and 4 bases at J, with 12 bases between the two ends. The DNA of the CDR3 is TGTGCCAGCTCACCGCAAGGGGGTGGCACTGAAGCTTTCTTT. As protein: CASSPQGGGTEAFF. The full variable domain, completed using reference TRBV18 and TRBJ1-1, is NAGVMQNPRHLVRRRGQEARLRCSPMKGHSHVYWYRQLPEEGLKFMVYLQKENIIDESGMPKERFSAEFPKEGPSILRIQQVVRGDSAAYFCASSPQGGGTEAFFGQGTRLTVV.